Below, 27 T cell receptor beta chains from the same sample are listed, as sequenced in a study of T cells in Graves' hyperthyroidism and ophthalmopathy. Researchers took RNA transcripts and amplified the TCR beta CDR3 regions from them. First-round RT-PCR with HTBI primers amplified the TCR CDR3 region. TCRdb re-called the multiplex PCR reads through MiXCR, storing one row per CDR3 protein. The sample contains 250,000 to 300,000 distinct CDR3 sequences, 13% of which appear only once. The sample consisted of blood. These TCRs come from a woman aged 30 to 39 with Graves' hyperthyroidism that later progressed to Graves' ophthalmopathy.

This clonotype was seen ten or more times. This chain links TRBV5-1 with TRBJ2-3; a weak D match, TRBD2 (5 bases). CDR1 and CDR2 from the germline V gene are SGHRS and YFSETQ. Trimming took 4 bases from V and 0 from J, leaving 12 bases between them. The CDR3 runs 15 residues. The CDR3 sequence is CASSPGESSTDTQYF. The CDR3, as DNA: TGCGCCAGCAGCCCCGGGGAATCTAGCACAGATACGCAGTATTTT.

The sample holds many counts of this clonotype. V gene TRBV29-1 combines with J gene TRBJ2-1; possibly TRBD2 for D (6 bases). The germline gives CDR1 SQVTM, CDR2 ANQGSEA. The germline V and J ends were trimmed by 7 bases and 4 bases, with 14 bases remaining between them. This CDR3 is built from 13 residues. This chain's CDR3 is CSAEGRRYNEQFF. The DNA of the CDR3 is TGCAGCGCGGAGGGGCGGAGATACAATGAGCAGTTCTTC.

The table lists this clonotype with many counts. The chain uses TRBV30 and TRBJ1-2; perhaps TRBD1 as D (5 bases). The CDR3 sequence is 13 residues long. Trimming shortened V by 2 bases and J by 10 bases, and 17 bases separated the two germline ends. From germline, CDR1 is GTSNPN and CDR2 SVGIG (reference sequence). This chain's CDR3 is CAWSPSGTSDYTF. DNA of the CDR3: TGTGCCTGGAGTCCGAGCGGGACCTCAGACTACACCTTC.

The gene calls are TRBV13 and TRBJ2-2; D unresolved. Trimming left V 4 bases short and J 7 bases short, with 10 bases between. The CDR3 is 13 residues long. Germline loops: CDR1 PRHDT, CDR2 FYEKMQ (reference sequence). The CDR3 DNA follows: TGTGCCAGCAGCTCCCCCCCCGACGGGGAGCTGTTTTTT. This gives the protein CASSSPPDGELFF.

The CDR3 nucleotides are TGTGCCAGCAGCCAAGAAGGGGGCCCTCCGGAGCTGTTTTTT. It is translated as CASSQEGGPPELFF. The V call is TRBV3-1, the J call TRBJ2-2; 7 nucleotides line up with TRBD1. The germline CDR1 and CDR2 sequences are LGHDT and YNNKEL (reference sequence). The CDR3 extends over 14 amino acids. Trimming at V came to 0 bases and at J to 10 bases, leaving 5 bases not matched to a gene.

The V call is TRBV7-2, the J call TRBJ1-6; 9 nucleotides agree with TRBD1. V was clipped by 8 bases and J by 7 bases; unmatched bases: 18. CDR3 size: 18 residues. Germline CDR1 reads SGHTA; CDR2 reads FQGNSA. For the CDR3, the DNA is TGTGCCAGCGGATCCGGGACAGGGCTGGCATATCGGAATTCACCCCTCCACTTT. Amino acids: CASGSGTGLAYRNSPLHF. Supplemented by reference TRBV7-2 and TRBJ1-6, the full variable domain reads GAGVSQSPSNKVTEKGKDVELRCDPISGHTALYWYRQSLGQGLEFLIYFQGNSAPDKSGLPSDRFSAERTGGSVSTLTIQRTQQEDSAVYLCASGSGTGLAYRNSPLHFGNGTRLTVT.

This clonotype was seen many times. This chain connects TRBV27 to TRBJ2-1; 9 bases fit TRBD2. V lost 6 bases to trimming and J lost 9 bases; unmatched junction nucleotides: 6. CDR3 length equals 13 residues. CDR1 is MNHEY and CDR2 is SMNVEV in the germline V gene (reference sequence). CDR3 coding DNA: TGTGCCAGCAGAGGGACTAGCTCGCGTGAGCAGTTCTTC. Translated: CASRGTSSREQFF.

In regard to this clonotype: Germline is not matched at one junction end, which may reflect a read error. The rearrangement joins TRBV7-3 to TRBJ2-1; 8 bases align to TRBD2. Germline CDR1 is SGHTA and CDR2 is FQGTGA. This CDR3 has 19 amino acids. CDR3 bases: TGTGCCAGCGGCTTAAACCTACGCGGGAGGCCTGACTCCTACAATGAGCAGTTCTTC. Its translation: CASGLNLRGRPDSYNEQFF. The whole variable domain, remainder taken from reference TRBV7-3 and TRBJ2-1, is GAGVSQTPSNKVTEKGKYVELRCDPISGHTALYWYRQSLGQGPEFLIYFQGTGAADDSGLPNDRFFAVRPEGSVSTLKIQRTERGDSAVYLCASGLNLRGRPDSYNEQFFGPGTRLTVL.

The table lists this clonotype with a few counts. The chain combines TRBV29-1 with TRBJ2-2; 8 bases map to TRBD2. With V trimmed by 5 bases and J by 4 bases, 15 bases remained unmatched. This CDR3 region has 17 residues. Germline V CDR1 and CDR2: SQVTM, ANQGSEA. CDR3 in DNA: TGCAGCGTTACCTTGGGACTAGTAACAGATAGCACCGGGGAGCTGTTTTTT. It codes for CSVTLGLVTDSTGELFF.

This clonotype was counted ten times or more. The chain recombines TRBV6-1 with TRBJ1-4; D gene uncertain. V was shortened by 6 bases and J by 0 bases, with 11 bases between the two germline ends. The CDR3 extends over 15 amino acids. Germline lookup yields CDR1 MNHNS and CDR2 SASEGT. The CDR3 protein is CASSRRATTNEKLFF. CDR3 nucleotide sequence: TGTGCCAGCAGCAGAAGAGCAACAACTAATGAAAAACTGTTTTTT.

The J gene is TRBJ2-7, the V gene TRBV5-1; 7 bases map to TRBD2. The CDR3 runs to 15 residues. V gave up 0 bases and J gave up 5 bases; unmatched junction bases: 8. Per germline, CDR1 SGHRS and CDR2 YFSETQ. The CDR3, as DNA: TGCGCCAGCAGCTTGGAGGCGGGGAGGGCTGACGAGCAGTACTTC. Its translation is CASSLEAGRADEQYF.

This clonotype was detected a few times. The chain links TRBV4-2 to TRBJ2-1; TRBD1 matches 9 bases. This CDR3 is 18 amino acids long. Germline CDR1 reads LGHNA; CDR2 reads YNFKEQ. V dropped 0 bases and J dropped 4; count of bases not matched to a gene: 10. The DNA of the CDR3 is TGTGCCAGCAGCCAAGACGGTACGGGGACAGGGCCTTACAATGAGCAGTTCTTC. The encoded protein is CASSQDGTGTGPYNEQFF.

Points on this clonotype: A much larger clone differs by one base, so this may be a read error. The rearrangement uses TRBV27 and TRBJ1-2; D not certain. Germline assignment: CDR1 MNHEY and CDR2 SMNVEV (reference sequence). This CDR3 region has 13 residues. CDR3 amino acids: CASSLGREYGYAF. The DNA for the CDR3 is TGTGCCAGCAGTTTGGGGAGGGAATATGGCTACGCCTTC.

This clonotype was recorded at least ten times. The chain employs TRBV7-8 and TRBJ2-5; weak D call: TRBD1 (6 bases). The CDR3 has 14 residues. V was clipped by 2 bases and J by 6 bases, with 13 bases between them. Germline loops: CDR1 SGHVS, CDR2 FQNEAQ. CDR3 nucleotides: TGTGCCAGCAGCTTATCTGGGGGCAAGAAGACCCAGTACTTC. Its translation is CASSLSGGKKTQYF.

In its sample, this clonotype was seen many times. The V call is TRBV3-1, the J call TRBJ2-1; no reliable D call. The germline V gene encodes CDR1 LGHDT and CDR2 YNNKEL (reference sequence). Trimming took off 4 bases at V and 0 bases at J, with 19 bases between the two ends. The CDR3 totals 18 residues. The CDR3 protein is CASSPVMGASFSYNEQFF. DNA of the CDR3: TGTGCCAGCAGCCCTGTGATGGGCGCCTCGTTCTCCTACAATGAGCAGTTCTTC.

This clonotype was seen at least ten times. This rearrangement joins TRBV29-1 to TRBJ1-1, with D possibly TRBD1 on 6 matching bases. The CDR3 extends over 14 amino acids. V was shortened by 4 bases and J by 5 bases, with 17 bases between the two germline ends. Germline values: CDR1 SQVTM, CDR2 ANQGSEA. The CDR3 DNA reads as TGCAGCGTTGTTTGGGGGGCGGGAATGACTGAAGCTTTCTTT. Amino acid sequence: CSVVWGAGMTEAFF.

This sequence joins TRBV28 and TRBJ1-3, with D perhaps TRBD1 (5 bases). Germline V gene data show CDR1 as MDHEN and CDR2 as SYDVKM. V was clipped by 6 bases and J by 0 bases, with 15 bases between them. The CDR3 is made up of 16 amino acids. CDR3 region: CASRSRQHSSGNTIYF. In DNA form, the CDR3 reads TGTGCCAGCAGGTCGCGACAGCATTCCTCTGGAAACACCATATATTTT.

The chain couples TRBV20-1 to TRBJ2-7; 7 bases are a match to TRBD2. The CDR3 spans 12 residues. Germline CDR1 DFQATT, CDR2 SNEGSKA (reference sequence). The CDR3 DNA reads TGCAGGGGTGTGGCGGGAGAAGGCGAGCAGTACTTC. Translation: CRGVAGEGEQYF.

This clonotype was detected ten times or more. The rearrangement uses TRBV11-2 and TRBJ1-1, with no clear D. The CDR3 sequence is 15 residues long. The ends were cut back, 1 base at V and 7 bases at J, with 16 bases in the middle. Germline lookup yields CDR1 SGHAT and CDR2 FQNNGV. The CDR3 protein is CASSLGPDLFLEAFF. The CDR3 DNA reads as TGTGCCAGCAGCTTAGGCCCGGACCTTTTCCTTGAAGCTTTCTTT.

This clonotype was seen ten or more times. V usage is TRBV9 and J usage is TRBJ2-7; TRBD1 aligns across 8 bases. The V and J ends lost 0 bases and 3 bases, in that order; junction bases with no gene match: 2. This CDR3 contains 14 residues. CDR1 is SGDLS and CDR2 is YYNGEE in the germline V gene. DNA of the CDR3: TGTGCCAGCAGCGTAGGGGACAGGAACTACGAGCAGTACTTC. It specifies CASSVGDRNYEQYF.

This clonotype showed up many times. The chain employs TRBV12-5 and TRBJ2-3; 7 bases fit TRBD2. This CDR3 is 16 amino acids long. The J segment lost 1 base and the V segment lost 3 bases, leaving 7 bases of the junction unmatched. Per germline, CDR1 LGHNT and CDR2 FRNRAP. The CDR3 region is CASGFSPGGRTDTQYF. As DNA, the CDR3 is TGTGCTAGTGGTTTCTCCCCGGGAGGCCGCACAGATACGCAGTATTTT.

This rearrangement joins TRBV27 to TRBJ2-3; TRBD2 aligns across 14 bases. This CDR3 region has 16 residues. CDR1 MNHEY and CDR2 SMNVEV come from the germline V gene (reference sequence). V lost 5 bases and J lost 5; bases outside the gene matches: 6. The DNA for the CDR3 is TGTGCCAGCAGTCCGGGACTAGCGGGAGAGATAGATACGCAGTATTTT. Translating gives CASSPGLAGEIDTQYF.

CDR3 sequence: CASRGGTSGPSEQFF. Here the CDR3 DNA reads TGTGCCAGCAGGGGCGGGACTAGCGGCCCCTCTGAGCAGTTCTTC. The V and J genes are TRBV12-3 or TRBV12-4 and TRBJ2-1; 11 nucleotides align to TRBD2. The CDR3 is made up of 15 amino acids. Unmatched junction bases numbered 10, after V lost 6 bases and J lost 9 bases.

The table lists this clonotype with a few counts. CDR3: CASSNVVGELFF. CDR3 nucleotides: TGCGCCAGCAGCAACGTTGTCGGGGAGCTGTTTTTT. The chain links TRBV5-1 to TRBJ2-2; D is undetermined. The V gene lost 4 bases and the J gene lost 7 bases, with 8 bases spanning the gap. In germline, CDR1 is SGHRS, CDR2 YFSETQ. The CDR3 is 12 residues long.

This clonotype was recorded at least ten times. This rearrangement joins TRBV10-3 to TRBJ1-2; no clear D. V dropped 9 bases and J dropped 6 bases, with 17 bases sitting between them. CDR3 size: 13 residues. Germline V gene sequence: CDR1 ENHRY, CDR2 SYGVKD. The CDR3 nucleotides read TGTGCCATGCGGACGGATCTAACTGATGGCTACACCTTC. This codes for CAMRTDLTDGYTF.

As to this clonotype: One end of the junction fails to match germline, which may point to a read error. This chain's CDR3 is CTSRTGTSYGYTF. CDR3 DNA: TGTACCAGCAGAACCGGGACATCCTATGGCTACACCTTC. This sequence joins TRBV6-1 and TRBJ1-2, with D possibly TRBD1 on 6 matching bases. Germline loops: CDR1 MNHNS, CDR2 SASEGT. The CDR3 totals 13 residues.

The rearrangement joins TRBV6-2 or TRBV6-3 to TRBJ2-1; D might be TRBD2 (5 bases). The CDR3 has 12 residues. Germline V gene data show CDR1 as MNHEY and CDR2 as SVGEGT. Deletions cut 3 bases from V and 9 bases from J, with 9 bases between. The DNA for the CDR3 is TGTGCCAGCAGTTATCGGGGAAGTGAGCAGTTCTTC. Protein: CASSYRGSEQFF.